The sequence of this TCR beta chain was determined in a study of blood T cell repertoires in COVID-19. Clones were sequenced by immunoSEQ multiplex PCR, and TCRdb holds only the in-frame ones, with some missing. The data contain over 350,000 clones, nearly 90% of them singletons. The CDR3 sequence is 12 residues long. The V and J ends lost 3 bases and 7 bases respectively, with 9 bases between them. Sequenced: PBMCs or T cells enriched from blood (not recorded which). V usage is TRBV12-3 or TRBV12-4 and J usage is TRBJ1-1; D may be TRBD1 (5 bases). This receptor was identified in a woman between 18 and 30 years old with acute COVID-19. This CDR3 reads CASSFDSREAFF. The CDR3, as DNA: TGTGCCAGCAGTTTCGACAGCCGTGAAGCTTTCTTT.